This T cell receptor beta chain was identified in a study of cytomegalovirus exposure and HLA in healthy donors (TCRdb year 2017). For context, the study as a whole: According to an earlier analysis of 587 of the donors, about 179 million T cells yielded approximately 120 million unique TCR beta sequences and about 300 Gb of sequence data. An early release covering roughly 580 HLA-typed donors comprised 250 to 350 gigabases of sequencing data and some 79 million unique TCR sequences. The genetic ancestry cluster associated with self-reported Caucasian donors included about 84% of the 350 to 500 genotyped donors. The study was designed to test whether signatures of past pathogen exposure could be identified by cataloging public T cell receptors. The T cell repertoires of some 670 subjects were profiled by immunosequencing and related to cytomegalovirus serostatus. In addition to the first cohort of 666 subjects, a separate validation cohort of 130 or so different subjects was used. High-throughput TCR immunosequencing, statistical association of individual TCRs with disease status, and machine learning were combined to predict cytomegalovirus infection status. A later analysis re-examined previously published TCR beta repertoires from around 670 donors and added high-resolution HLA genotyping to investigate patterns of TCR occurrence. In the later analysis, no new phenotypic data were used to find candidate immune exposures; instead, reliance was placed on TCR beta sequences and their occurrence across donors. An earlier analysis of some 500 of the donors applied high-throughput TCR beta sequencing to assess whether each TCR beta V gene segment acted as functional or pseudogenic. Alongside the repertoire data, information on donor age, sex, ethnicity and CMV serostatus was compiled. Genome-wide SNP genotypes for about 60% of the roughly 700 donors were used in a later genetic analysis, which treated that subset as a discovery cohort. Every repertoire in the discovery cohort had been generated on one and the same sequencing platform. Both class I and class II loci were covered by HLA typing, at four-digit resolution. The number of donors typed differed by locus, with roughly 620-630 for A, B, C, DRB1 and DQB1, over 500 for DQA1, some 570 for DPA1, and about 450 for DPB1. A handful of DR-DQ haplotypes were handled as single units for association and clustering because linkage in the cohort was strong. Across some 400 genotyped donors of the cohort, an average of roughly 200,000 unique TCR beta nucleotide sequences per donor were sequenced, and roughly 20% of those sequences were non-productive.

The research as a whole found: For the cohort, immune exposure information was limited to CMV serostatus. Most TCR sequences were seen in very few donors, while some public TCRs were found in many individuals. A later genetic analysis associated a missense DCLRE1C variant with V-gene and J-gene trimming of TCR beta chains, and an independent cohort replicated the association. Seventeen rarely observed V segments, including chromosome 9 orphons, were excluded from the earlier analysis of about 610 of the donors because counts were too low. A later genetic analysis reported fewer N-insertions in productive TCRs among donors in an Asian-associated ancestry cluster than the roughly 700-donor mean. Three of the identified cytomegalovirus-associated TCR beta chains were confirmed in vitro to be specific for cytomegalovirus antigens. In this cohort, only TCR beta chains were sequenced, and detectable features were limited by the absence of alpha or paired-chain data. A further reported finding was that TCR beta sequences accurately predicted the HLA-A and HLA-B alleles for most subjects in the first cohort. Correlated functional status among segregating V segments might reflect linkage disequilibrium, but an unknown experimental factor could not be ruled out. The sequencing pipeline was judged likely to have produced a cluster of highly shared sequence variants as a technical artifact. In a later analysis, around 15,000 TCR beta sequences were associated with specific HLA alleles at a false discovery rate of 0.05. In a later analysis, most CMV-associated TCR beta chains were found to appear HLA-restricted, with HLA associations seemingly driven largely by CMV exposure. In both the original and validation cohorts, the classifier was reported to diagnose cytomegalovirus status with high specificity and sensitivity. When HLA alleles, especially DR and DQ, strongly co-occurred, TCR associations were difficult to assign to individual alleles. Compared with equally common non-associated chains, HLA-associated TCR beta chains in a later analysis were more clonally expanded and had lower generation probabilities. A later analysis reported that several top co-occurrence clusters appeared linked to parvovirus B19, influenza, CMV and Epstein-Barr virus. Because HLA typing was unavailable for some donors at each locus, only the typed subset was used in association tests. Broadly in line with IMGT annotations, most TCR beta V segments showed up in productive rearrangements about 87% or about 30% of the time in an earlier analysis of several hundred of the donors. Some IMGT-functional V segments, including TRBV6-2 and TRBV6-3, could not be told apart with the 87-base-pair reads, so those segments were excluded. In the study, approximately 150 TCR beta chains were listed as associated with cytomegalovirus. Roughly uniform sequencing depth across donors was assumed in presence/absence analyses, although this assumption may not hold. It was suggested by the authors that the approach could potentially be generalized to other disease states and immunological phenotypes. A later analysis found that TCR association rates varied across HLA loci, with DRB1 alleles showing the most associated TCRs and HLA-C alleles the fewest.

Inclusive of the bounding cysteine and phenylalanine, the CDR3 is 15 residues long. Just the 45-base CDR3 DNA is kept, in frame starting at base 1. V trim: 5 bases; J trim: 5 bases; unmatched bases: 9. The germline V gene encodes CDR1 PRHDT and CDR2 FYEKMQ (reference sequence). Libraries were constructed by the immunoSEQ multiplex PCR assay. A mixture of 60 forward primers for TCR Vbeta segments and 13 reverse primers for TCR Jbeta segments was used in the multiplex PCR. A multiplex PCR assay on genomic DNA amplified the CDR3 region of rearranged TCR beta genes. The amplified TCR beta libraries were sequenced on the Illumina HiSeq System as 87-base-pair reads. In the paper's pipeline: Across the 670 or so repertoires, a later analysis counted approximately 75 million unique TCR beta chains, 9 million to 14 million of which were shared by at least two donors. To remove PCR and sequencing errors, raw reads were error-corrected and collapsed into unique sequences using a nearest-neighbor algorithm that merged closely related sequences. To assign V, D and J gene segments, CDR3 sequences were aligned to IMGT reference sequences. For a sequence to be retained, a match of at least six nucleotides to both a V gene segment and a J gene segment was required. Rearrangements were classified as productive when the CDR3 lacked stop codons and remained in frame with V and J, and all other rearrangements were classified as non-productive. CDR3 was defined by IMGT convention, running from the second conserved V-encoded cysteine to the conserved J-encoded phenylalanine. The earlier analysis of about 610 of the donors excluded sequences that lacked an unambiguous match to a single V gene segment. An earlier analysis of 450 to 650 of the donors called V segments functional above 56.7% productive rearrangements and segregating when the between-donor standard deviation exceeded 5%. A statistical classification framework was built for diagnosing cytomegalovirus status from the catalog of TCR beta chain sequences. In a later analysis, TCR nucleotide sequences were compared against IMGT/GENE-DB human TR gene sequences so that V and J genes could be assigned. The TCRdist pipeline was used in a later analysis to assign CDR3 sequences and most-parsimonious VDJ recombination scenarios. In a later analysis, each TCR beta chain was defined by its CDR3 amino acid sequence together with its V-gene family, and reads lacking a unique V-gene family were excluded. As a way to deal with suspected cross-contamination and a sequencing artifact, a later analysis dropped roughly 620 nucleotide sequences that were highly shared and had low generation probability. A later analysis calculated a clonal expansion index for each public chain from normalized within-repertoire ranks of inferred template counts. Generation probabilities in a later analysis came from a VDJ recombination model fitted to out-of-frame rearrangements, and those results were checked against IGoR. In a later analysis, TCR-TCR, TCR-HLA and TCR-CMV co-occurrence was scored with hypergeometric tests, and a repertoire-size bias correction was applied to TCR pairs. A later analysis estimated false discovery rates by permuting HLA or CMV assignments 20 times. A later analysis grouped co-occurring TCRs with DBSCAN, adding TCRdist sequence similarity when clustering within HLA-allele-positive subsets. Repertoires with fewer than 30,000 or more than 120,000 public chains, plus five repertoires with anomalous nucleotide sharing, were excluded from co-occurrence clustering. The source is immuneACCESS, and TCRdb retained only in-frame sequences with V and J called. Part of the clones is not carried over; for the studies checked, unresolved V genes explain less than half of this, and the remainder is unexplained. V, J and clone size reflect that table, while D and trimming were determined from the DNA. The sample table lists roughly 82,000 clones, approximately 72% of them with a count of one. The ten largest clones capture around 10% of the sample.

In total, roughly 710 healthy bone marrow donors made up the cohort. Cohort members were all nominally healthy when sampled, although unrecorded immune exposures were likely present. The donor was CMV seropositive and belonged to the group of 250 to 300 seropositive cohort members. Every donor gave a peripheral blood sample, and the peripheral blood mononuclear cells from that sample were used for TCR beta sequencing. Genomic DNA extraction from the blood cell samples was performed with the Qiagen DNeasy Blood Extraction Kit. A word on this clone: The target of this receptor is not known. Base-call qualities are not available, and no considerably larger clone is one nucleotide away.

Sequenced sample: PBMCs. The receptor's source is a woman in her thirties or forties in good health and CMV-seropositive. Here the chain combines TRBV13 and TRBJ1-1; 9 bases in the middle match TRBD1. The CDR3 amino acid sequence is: CASSPTDRGETEAFF. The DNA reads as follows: TGTGCCAGCAGCCCAACGGACAGGGGAGAAACTGAAGCTTTCTTT.